The rows below give T cell receptor beta chains drawn from one sample of a study of CD8+ T cells in alopecia areata. The method was immunoSEQ multiplex PCR; TCRdb's version includes in-frame clones alone and lacks a portion of them. The sample carries about 210,000 clones, around two fifths recorded once. The material was CD4+ T cells sorted from blood, obtained at approximately week 30, from a patient treated with tofacitinib. These receptors were taken from a human donor with alopecia areata. Both conserved end residues are part of each CDR3. A D gene is named only where the DNA matches it firmly. Clone size appears in some rows only: once, few, many, or a class for an expanded clone.

>TRBD2|.|TRBJ2-6|TRBV5-4
CASSAPGGPGANVLTF
TGTGCCAGCAGCGCCCCGGGGGGTCCTGGGGCCAACGTCCTGACTTTC
>.|.|TRBJ2-1|TRBV7-2
CASSPPMEGRNEQFF
TGTGCCAGCAGCCCACCCATGGAGGGTCGGAATGAGCAGTTCTTC
>.|few|TRBJ2-2|TRBV29-1
CSTVTGTGELFF
TGCAGCACAGTGACAGGCACCGGGGAGCTGTTTTTT
>.|.|TRBJ1-1|TRBV5-4
CASSRGGRDTEAFF
TGTGCCAGCAGCAGGGGCGGGAGAGATACTGAAGCTTTCTTT
>.|.|TRBJ1-1|TRBV7-9
CASSSMGNTEAFF
TGTGCCAGCAGCTCGATGGGGAACACTGAAGCTTTCTTT
>.|.|TRBJ2-3|TRBV5-1
CASSPSRQVRNTQYF
TGCGCCAGCAGCCCATCAAGACAGGTTCGGAATACGCAGTATTTT
>.|few|TRBJ2-2|TRBV29-1
CSVEGPPNFAGELFF
TGCAGCGTTGAGGGACCCCCAAATTTCGCCGGGGAGCTGTTTTTT
>.|.|TRBJ2-7|TRBV25-1
CASSESGYEQYF
TGTGCCAGCAGTGAATCTGGCTACGAGCAGTACTTC
>TRBD2|.|TRBJ2-1|TRBV9
CASSVGVAGGNEQFF
TGTGCCAGCAGCGTAGGAGTAGCGGGAGGCAATGAGCAGTTCTTC
>TRBD2|few|TRBJ2-1|TRBV7-9
CASSKGLAGMTISNEQFF
TGTGCCAGCAGCAAGGGACTAGCGGGGATGACTATTAGCAATGAGCAGTTCTTC
>TRBD1|.|TRBJ1-6|TRBV9
CASSVFGQDNSPLHF
TGTGCCAGCAGCGTGTTTGGACAGGATAATTCACCCCTCCACTTT